A selection of T cell receptor beta chains follows, all from one sample in a study of blood T cell repertoires in COVID-19. TCRdb's copy holds only in-frame clones and misses some; the assay was immunoSEQ multiplex PCR. The data show approximately 50,000 clones, with approximately 80% seen just once and around two fifths held by the top ten. Sequenced sample: peripheral blood. All receptors come from a man in his 70s with active or convalescent COVID-19. Each CDR3 is given without its conserved first and last residue. Clone size, where shown, is once, few, many, or a class for clones that have expanded.

size	V	J	CDR3
many	TRBV6-5	TRBJ2-1	ASSYSGRGPYNEQF
-	TRBV5-6	TRBJ2-1	ASSLAGGHNEQF
-	TRBV12-3/TRBV12-4	TRBJ1-6	ASSLNSPLH
few	TRBV7-9	TRBJ2-7	ASSLGGGRVSYEQY
-	TRBV19	TRBJ2-1	ASRQRASSYNEQF
-	TRBV4-1	TRBJ2-2	ASSLRQGAGTGELF
-	TRBV6-2/TRBV6-3	TRBJ2-7	ASSYGTSGNPPYEQY
once	TRBV27	TRBJ1-1	ASSQILNTEAF
-	TRBV19	TRBJ2-7	ASTTARTGGSYEQY
-	TRBV14	TRBJ1-1	ASSQDHNTEAF
-	TRBV24-1	TRBJ2-3	ATSAAANPAGADTQY
few	TRBV7-3	TRBJ2-3	ASSLRLANTDTQY
-	TRBV7-2	TRBJ2-2	ASSLEGAQDTGELF
-	TRBV7-9	TRBJ2-1	ASSLGSIDEQF
-	TRBV5-4	TRBJ1-1	ASSSPSVGRSTEAF
-	TRBV9	TRBJ2-2	ASSASGTTTGELF